A selection of T cell receptor beta chains follows, all from one sample in a study of blood T cell repertoires in COVID-19. TCRdb's table, derived via immunoSEQ multiplex PCR, lists solely in-frame clones and lacks some. The sample holds about 200,000 clones, 70% to 90% seen once. Specimen: peripheral blood. Source of these receptors: an elderly woman with acute or convalescent COVID-19. CDR3s include the opening cysteine and the closing phenylalanine or tryptophan. The order of the fields is CDR3 protein, CDR3 DNA, V gene, J gene, D gene, clone size. The D gene is left open where the match is weak. Rows may omit the clone size; those that give it use once, few, many or a size class.

CASSFGTRGAGTDTQYF,TGTGCCAGCAGCTTTGGGACTAGGGGGGCAGGCACAGATACGCAGTATTTT,TRBV7-9,TRBJ2-3,TRBD2,once
CASSLNLLAGALNEQFF,TGTGCCAGCAGCTTAAATCTACTAGCGGGAGCTTTGAATGAGCAGTTCTTC,TRBV7-9,TRBJ2-1,TRBD2,NA
CASSLRVREKLFF,TGTGCCAGCAGTTTACGGGTTCGGGAAAAACTGTTTTTT,TRBV28,TRBJ1-4,NA,NA
CASSPSGGEKLFF,TGTGCCAGCTCACCATCGGGGGGTGAAAAACTGTTTTTT,TRBV18,TRBJ1-4,NA,NA
CASSTGTTGQFF,TGTGCCAGCAGTACCGGGACTACGGGTCAGTTCTTC,TRBV12-3/TRBV12-4,TRBJ2-1,TRBD2,NA
CASSFGAGMVDTQYF,TGTGCCAGCAGCTTTGGTGCGGGGATGGTGGATACGCAGTATTTT,TRBV7-2,TRBJ2-3,NA,NA
CASSSSRGVGNSPLHF,TGTGCCAGCAGTTCCAGCAGGGGCGTGGGGAATTCACCCCTCCACTTT,TRBV6-2/TRBV6-3,TRBJ1-6,NA,NA
CASRAGTGGEKLFF,TGTGCCAGTCGCGCCGGGACAGGGGGTGAAAAACTGTTTTTT,TRBV19,TRBJ1-4,TRBD1,NA
CASSLGQGRSDEQFF,TGCGCCAGCAGCTTGGGACAGGGGAGGTCTGATGAGCAGTTCTTC,TRBV5-1,TRBJ2-1,TRBD1,NA
CASSATGQGNLNTEAFF,TGCGCCAGCAGCGCAACGGGACAGGGCAACCTGAACACTGAAGCTTTCTTT,TRBV5-1,TRBJ1-1,TRBD1,NA
CASSPDSFQETQYF,TGCGCCAGCAGCCCGGACAGCTTCCAAGAGACCCAGTACTTC,TRBV5-1,TRBJ2-5,NA,NA
CSVEGGQGASEQFF,TGCAGCGTTGAAGGGGGACAGGGGGCGAGTGAGCAGTTCTTC,TRBV29-1,TRBJ2-1,TRBD1,NA
CASSYSGTGTEAFF,TGTGCCAGCAGTTACTCGGGGACAGGGACTGAAGCTTTCTTT,TRBV6-6,TRBJ1-1,TRBD1,NA
CAWSVRLAGPGELFF,TGTGCCTGGAGTGTCCGACTAGCGGGACCCGGGGAGCTGTTTTTT,TRBV30,TRBJ2-2,TRBD2,NA